This is a list of T cell receptor beta chains from one sample in a study of T cell responses to AZD1222 COVID-19 vaccine. Sequenced by immunoSEQ multiplex PCR; TCRdb stores in-frame clones only, minus some. The top ten clones hold about 1.5% of a sample with 180,000 or so clones, about 91% of them seen once. The sample here was peripheral blood, taken 28 days after the second AZD1222 dose. These receptors were taken from an adult who received the AZD1222 COVID-19 vaccine. Both conserved end residues are part of each CDR3. The D gene is left open where the match is weak. Not all rows give a size; the values are once, few, many and, for expanded clones, a class.

clone_size	v_call	d_call	j_call	cdr3_aa	cdr3_nt
once	TRBV6-1	TRBD2	TRBJ2-3	CASSVGREGPKSTDTQYF	TGTGCCAGCAGTGTCGGGCGGGAGGGACCCAAAAGCACAGATACGCAGTATTTT
NA	TRBV7-8	NA	TRBJ1-2	CASSLAGDRSGGYTF	TGTGCCAGCAGCTTAGCCGGGGACCGATCGGGCGGCTACACCTTC
NA	TRBV6-5	NA	TRBJ1-2	CASSSYGGNTF	TGTGCCAGCAGTTCTTATGGGGGAAACACCTTC
NA	TRBV5-1	NA	TRBJ1-5	CASSTRVLDVDNQPQHF	TGCGCCAGCAGCACCAGGGTGTTGGATGTAGACAATCAGCCCCAGCATTTT
NA	TRBV18	NA	TRBJ1-3	CASSPPGFIGNTIYF	TGTGCCAGCTCACCCCCCGGTTTCATTGGAAACACCATATATTTT
NA	TRBV28	TRBD1	TRBJ2-4	CASSTTWGQLNIQYF	TGTGCCAGCAGTACCACCTGGGGACAGTTAAACATTCAGTACTTC
NA	TRBV9	TRBD1	TRBJ2-7	CASSPSGQGVYEQYF	TGTGCCAGCAGCCCTTCCGGGCAGGGGGTATACGAGCAGTACTTC
NA	TRBV2	TRBD2	TRBJ2-3	CASSDGLAGGSITDTQYF	TGTGCCAGCAGTGATGGACTAGCGGGGGGCTCAATCACAGATACGCAGTATTTT
few	TRBV7-3	NA	TRBJ2-2	CASSPIAGELFF	TGTGCCAGCAGCCCGATCGCCGGGGAGCTGTTTTTT
once	TRBV5-6	NA	TRBJ2-1	CASSLGGGQGYNEQFF	TGTGCCAGCAGCTTGGGCGGGGGCCAGGGGTACAATGAGCAGTTCTTC
once	TRBV30	NA	TRBJ1-3	CAWRPEGYSGNTIYF	TGTGCCTGGCGTCCGGAGGGTTATTCTGGAAACACCATATATTTT
NA	TRBV6-5	NA	TRBJ2-7	CASSSRLVGAWYF	TGTGCCAGCAGTTCCCGTCTTGTGGGGGCGTGGTACTTC
NA	TRBV19	NA	TRBJ1-2	CASSLVNQGGDYGYTF	TGTGCCAGTAGCCTGGTTAACCAGGGCGGAGACTATGGCTACACCTTC
NA	TRBV9	NA	TRBJ1-1	CASSVQGLDTEAFF	TGTGCCAGCAGCGTACAGGGATTGGACACTGAAGCTTTCTTT
NA	TRBV7-3	TRBD2	TRBJ2-3	CASSLRLAGGVTDTQYF	TGTGCCAGCAGCTTAAGACTAGCGGGAGGGGTCACAGATACGCAGTATTTT
NA	TRBV30	NA	TRBJ2-1	CAWGRDILSNEQFF	TGTGCCTGGGGCCGGGATATACTATCCAATGAGCAGTTCTTC
NA	TRBV19	NA	TRBJ1-1	CASSTRVGTEAFF	TGTGCCAGTAGTACCAGGGTAGGCACTGAAGCTTTCTTT
NA	TRBV6-5	NA	TRBJ2-3	CASSFQRATDTQYF	TGTGCCAGCAGTTTCCAGCGGGCCACAGATACGCAGTATTTT
NA	TRBV7-9	NA	TRBJ1-2	CASSLEGARSSYTF	TGTGCCAGCAGCTTAGAGGGCGCCAGATCTAGCTACACCTTC
once	TRBV7-6	NA	TRBJ1-1	CASSLYYRGSTEAFF	TGTGCCAGCAGCTTATATTACCGCGGAAGCACTGAAGCTTTCTTT
many	TRBV4-1	NA	TRBJ2-2	CASSQKNTGELFF	TGCGCCAGCAGCCAAAAAAACACCGGGGAGCTGTTTTTT
NA	TRBV7-9	NA	TRBJ1-1	CASSLAGPGTEAFF	TGTGCCAGCAGCTTGGCAGGGCCCGGCACTGAAGCTTTCTTT
NA	TRBV7-3	TRBD2	TRBJ2-1	CASSSSGPEQFF	TGTGCCAGCAGCTCTAGCGGCCCAGAGCAGTTCTTC
NA	TRBV5-1	TRBD1	TRBJ1-2	CASSPSQSTGGTYGYTF	TGCGCCAGCAGCCCCTCTCAATCGACAGGGGGCACCTATGGCTACACCTTC
NA	TRBV7-9	NA	TRBJ1-3	CASSLAGQGGGNTIYF	TGTGCCAGCAGCTTAGCGGGCCAGGGAGGTGGAAACACCATATATTTT
NA	TRBV5-5	TRBD1	TRBJ2-3	CASSPLTGGTDTQYF	TGTGCCAGCAGCCCCCTGACAGGGGGCACAGATACGCAGTATTTT
NA	TRBV5-1	NA	TRBJ2-6	CASSKAGDGANVLTF	TGCGCCAGCAGCAAAGCAGGGGATGGGGCCAACGTCCTGACTTTC
NA	TRBV12-5	NA	TRBJ1-5	CASGFQAGGGKPQHF	TGTGCTAGTGGTTTTCAGGCCGGAGGTGGTAAGCCCCAGCATTTT
once	TRBV4-2	TRBD1	TRBJ1-1	CASSQETSTGGTEAFF	TGTGCCAGCAGCCAAGAGACTTCAACAGGGGGCACTGAAGCTTTCTTT
NA	TRBV5-1	NA	TRBJ2-3	CASRNQDTQYF	TGCGCCAGCAGAAATCAAGATACGCAGTATTTT
once	TRBV7-3	TRBD1	TRBJ2-1	CASSFTGQSYNEQFF	TGTGCCAGCAGCTTCACGGGACAGAGCTACAATGAGCAGTTCTTC
NA	TRBV7-6	NA	TRBJ2-3	CASSSGDGTDTQYF	TGTGCCAGCAGCTCAGGGGATGGGACAGATACGCAGTATTTT
NA	TRBV5-1	NA	TRBJ1-1	CASSLEWNTEAFF	TGCGCCAGCAGCTTGGAGTGGAACACTGAAGCTTTCTTT
NA	TRBV7-2	NA	TRBJ2-1	CASSLRGPGREQFF	TGTGCCAGCAGCTTAAGGGGACCGGGCCGTGAGCAGTTCTTC
NA	TRBV12-5	NA	TRBJ2-5	CASGLVGGETQYF	TGTGCTAGTGGTTTGGTAGGGGGAGAGACCCAGTACTTC
NA	TRBV11-2	NA	TRBJ2-1	CASSLGRLGNEQFF	TGTGCCAGCAGCTTAGGAAGACTAGGGAATGAGCAGTTCTTC
NA	TRBV3-1/TRBV3-2	NA	TRBJ2-1	CASSSYGAVAYNEQFF	TGTGCCAGCAGCTCTTACGGGGCCGTCGCCTACAATGAGCAGTTCTTC